This paragraph covers one TCR beta chain sequence. What it recognizes is unknown. The PCR made use of 60 Vbeta and 13 Jbeta primers. Authors' analysis steps: In a later analysis, some 80 million unique TCR beta chains included roughly 11 million shared by two or more donors. Generated by immunoSEQ multiplex PCR, the TCRdb table keeps only in-frame clones and is missing some. V and J calls and clone size are copied from that table; D and trimming were computed from the DNA. The sample lists about 200,000 clones, roughly four fifths occurring once. In germline, CDR1 is MNHEY, CDR2 SMNVEV (reference sequence). The length of the CDR3 is 14 residues. V was trimmed by 6 bases and J by 5 bases, leaving 16 bases between them. The record originates from a study of cytomegalovirus exposure and HLA in healthy donors. Turning to the study itself: In an earlier analysis, around 100 million unique TCR beta sequences were found from approximately 170 million T cells. From donors who were HLA-typed, an early data release held approximately 91 million unique TCRs. Study outcomes and limitations: The study found most TCR sequences rare, yet found some public TCRs in many donors.

V and J are TRBV27 and TRBJ2-5; D is perhaps TRBD2 (6 bases). Sequenced input: PBMCs. The TCR comes from a woman aged 40 to 55 in good health and CMV-seronegative. This CDR3 is CASSLLRGGETQYF. CDR3 in DNA: TGTGCCAGCAGCCTCCTGCGGGGTGGGGAGACCCAGTACTTC.